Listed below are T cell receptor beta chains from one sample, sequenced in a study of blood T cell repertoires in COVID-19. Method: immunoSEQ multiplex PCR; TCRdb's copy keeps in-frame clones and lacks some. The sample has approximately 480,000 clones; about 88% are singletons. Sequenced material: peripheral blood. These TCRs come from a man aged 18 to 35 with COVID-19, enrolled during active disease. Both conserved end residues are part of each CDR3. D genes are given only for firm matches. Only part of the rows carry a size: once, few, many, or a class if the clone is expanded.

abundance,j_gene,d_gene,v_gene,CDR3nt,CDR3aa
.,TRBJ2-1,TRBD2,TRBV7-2,TGTGCCAGCAGCTTCCTACTAGCGGGGGGTTACAATGAGCAGTTCTTC,CASSFLLAGGYNEQFF
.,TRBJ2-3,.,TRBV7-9,TGTGCCAGCGCATCCCAGGGGGGACAAGGCGATACGCAGTATTTT,CASASQGGQGDTQYF
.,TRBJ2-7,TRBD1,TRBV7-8,TGTGCCAGCAGCTTATCGGACAGGGCCTACGAGCAGTACTTC,CASSLSDRAYEQYF
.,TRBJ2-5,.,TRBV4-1,TGCGCCAGCAGCCCTCGACATATATCGGAGGGTAGGTTGGAGACCCAGTACTTC,CASSPRHISEGRLETQYF
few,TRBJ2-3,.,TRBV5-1,TGCGCCAGCAGCCCGACTGTTTCTAGCACAGATACGCAGTATTTT,CASSPTVSSTDTQYF
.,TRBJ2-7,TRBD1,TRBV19,TGTGCCAGTAGTAGGGACAGGGGCGGGGAGCAGTACTTC,CASSRDRGGEQYF
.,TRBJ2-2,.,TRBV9,TGTGCCAGCAGCGTCTCAGGGTACACCGGGGAGCTGTTTTTT,CASSVSGYTGELFF
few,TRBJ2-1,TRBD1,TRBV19,TGTGCCAGTAGTCCCCAGCGGGGACAGGGCCGCTACAATGAGCAGTTCTTC,CASSPQRGQGRYNEQFF
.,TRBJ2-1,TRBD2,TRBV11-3,TGTGCCAGCAGCTTAGTGCTAGCGGGAGGAAAAATGCCGTCCAATGAGCAGTTCTTC,CASSLVLAGGKMPSNEQFF
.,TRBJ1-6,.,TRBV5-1,TGCGCCAGCAGTAGCGGGGCGGGTGCGAGAGGTTCACCCCTCCACTTT,CASSSGAGARGSPLHF
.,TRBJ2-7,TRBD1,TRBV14,TGTGCCAGCAGCCAAGCCTCCGGGACAGCGACTTCCTACGAGCAGTACTTC,CASSQASGTATSYEQYF
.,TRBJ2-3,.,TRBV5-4,TGTGCCAGCAGGGTAGAGGTCTCCACAGATACGCAGTATTTT,CASRVEVSTDTQYF
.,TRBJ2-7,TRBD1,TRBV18,TGTGCCAGCTCTCGACAGGGGCCCGACGAGCAGTACTTC,CASSRQGPDEQYF
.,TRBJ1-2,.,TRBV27,TGTGCCAGCAGTTTAGCCCCGGGACAAAAGTCCCCCTATGGCTACACCTTC,CASSLAPGQKSPYGYTF
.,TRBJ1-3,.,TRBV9,TGTGCCAGCAGCGTCGGGGTGGGCTCTGGAAACACCATATATTTT,CASSVGVGSGNTIYF
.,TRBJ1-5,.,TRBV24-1,TGTGCCACCAGTGATGGCCCAGGCTCGAATCAGCCCCAGCATTTT,CATSDGPGSNQPQHF
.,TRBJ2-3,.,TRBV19,TGTGCCAGTAGGAGTACCGGGGCAGATACGCAGTATTTT,CASRSTGADTQYF
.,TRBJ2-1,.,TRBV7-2,TGTGCCAGCCCAAAAAGGGGTAGAATTAATGAGCAGTTCTTC,CASPKRGRINEQFF
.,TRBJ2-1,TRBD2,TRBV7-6,TGTGCCAGCAGCTTAGCTCCGGGACTAGCGGGGGGTAATGAGCAGTTCTTC,CASSLAPGLAGGNEQFF
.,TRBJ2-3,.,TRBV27,TGTGCCAGCAGTTTATCTACTAGCACAGATACGCAGTATTTT,CASSLSTSTDTQYF
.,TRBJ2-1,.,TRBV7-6,TGTGCCAGCAGCTTATCGGGGTTTTACAATGAGCAGTTCTTC,CASSLSGFYNEQFF
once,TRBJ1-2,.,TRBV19,TGTGCCAGTAGCCTATCTGGCTATGGCTACACCTTC,CASSLSGYGYTF
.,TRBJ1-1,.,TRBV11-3,TGTGCCAGCAGCTACGGACAGACTAACACTGAAGCTTTCTTT,CASSYGQTNTEAFF
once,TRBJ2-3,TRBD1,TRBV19,TGTGCCAGTAGTCCAAGTCCCGGGACAGGCCTGGAGGGCTACACAGATACGCAGTATTTT,CASSPSPGTGLEGYTDTQYF
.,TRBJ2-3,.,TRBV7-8,TGTGCCAGCAGCTTATGGTCGGGGGGCCGGGGAGATACGCAGTATTTT,CASSLWSGGRGDTQYF
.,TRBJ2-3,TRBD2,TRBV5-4,TGTGCCAGCAGCTTCACTAGCGGAACAGATACGCAGTATTTT,CASSFTSGTDTQYF
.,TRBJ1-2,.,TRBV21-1,TGTGCCAGCCCGTCCCGGGACTTGGAACAGCCTAACTATGGCTACACCTTC,CASPSRDLEQPNYGYTF
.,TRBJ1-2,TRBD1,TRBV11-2,TGTGCCAGCAGTTTGGGACAGGGCGACTATGGCTACACCTTC,CASSLGQGDYGYTF
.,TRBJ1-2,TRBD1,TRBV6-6,TGTGCCAGCAGTCGGGGGACAGGGGCTCTGGCTAACTATGGCTACACCTTC,CASSRGTGALANYGYTF
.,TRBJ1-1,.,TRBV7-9,TGTGCCAGCAGCTTAGCAGGGGGGGAGACTGAAGCTTTCTTT,CASSLAGGETEAFF
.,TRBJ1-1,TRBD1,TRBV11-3,TGTGCCAGCAGGTCGACGGACAGGGCTAACACTGAAGCTTTCTTT,CASRSTDRANTEAFF
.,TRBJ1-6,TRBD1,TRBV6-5,TGTGCCAGCAGGACAGGGTATAATTCACCCCTCCACTTT,CASRTGYNSPLHF
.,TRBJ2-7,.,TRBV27,TGTGCCAGCAGTTCTGACCAAAGCGCGCAGTACTTC,CASSSDQSAQYF
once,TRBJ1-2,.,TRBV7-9,TGTGCCAGCAGCTTATCGCCAGGGGTAGACTATGGCTACACCTTC,CASSLSPGVDYGYTF
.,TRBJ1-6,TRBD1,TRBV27,TGTGCCAGCAGTTTCCGGGACAGGGCCTCCTATAATTCACCCCTCCACTTT,CASSFRDRASYNSPLHF
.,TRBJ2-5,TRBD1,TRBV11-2,TGTGCCAGCAGCATTACAGGGGCCGAGACCCAGTACTTC,CASSITGAETQYF
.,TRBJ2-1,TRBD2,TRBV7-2,TGTGCCAGCAAGGCGCCTACTAGCGTGGGCAATGAAGAGCAGTTCTTC,CASKAPTSVGNEEQFF
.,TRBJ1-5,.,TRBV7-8,TGTGCCAGCAGCCAAATCAGGGGTTTCCAGCCCCAGCATTTT,CASSQIRGFQPQHF
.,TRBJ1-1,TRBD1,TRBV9,TGTGCCAGCAGCGCCGGGACAGGGGCCACTGAAGCTTTCTTT,CASSAGTGATEAFF
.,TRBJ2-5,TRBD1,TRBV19,TGTGCCAGTAGACCCAACAGGGGGCGAGGGGAGACCCAGTACTTC,CASRPNRGRGETQYF
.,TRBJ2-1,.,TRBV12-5,TGTGCTAGTGGTTTGGTATCTAGCGTCTACAATGAGCAGTTCTTC,CASGLVSSVYNEQFF
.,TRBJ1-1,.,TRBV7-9,TGTGCCAGCAGCTTAGTCCAGGGATCCACTGAAGCTTTCTTT,CASSLVQGSTEAFF
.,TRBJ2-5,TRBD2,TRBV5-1,TGCGCCAGCAGTGATCTAGCGGGAGGAGAGACCCAGTACTTC,CASSDLAGGETQYF
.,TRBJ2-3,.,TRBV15,TGTGCCACCAGCATCACTCACACGCAGTATTTT,CATSITHTQYF
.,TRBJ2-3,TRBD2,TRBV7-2,TGTGCCAGCAGCTTAGAAGAGCGGGGGGCCACAGATACGCAGTATTTT,CASSLEERGATDTQYF
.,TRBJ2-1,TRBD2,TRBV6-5,TGTGCCAGCAGTCCCGGCGGACTAGCGGGAGTTGTGCAGTTCTTC,CASSPGGLAGVVQFF
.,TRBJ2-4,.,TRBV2,TGTGCCAGCAGTGATCTGGCTTCTCTAGCCAAAAACATTCAGTACTTC,CASSDLASLAKNIQYF
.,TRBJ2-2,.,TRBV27,TGTGCCAGCAGTTTCTGGCAGGGTACCGGGGAGCTGTTTTTT,CASSFWQGTGELFF
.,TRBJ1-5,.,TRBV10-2,TGCGCCAGCAGGGGGTGGCGTCCGCCCGGCCTAGAGGGGGAACGTCATTATAGCAATCAGCCCCAGCATTTT,CASRGWRPPGLEGERHYSNQPQHF
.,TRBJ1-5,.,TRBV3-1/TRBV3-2,TGTGCCAGCAGCCAAGGGATAACGGGGAGTCAGCCCCAGCATTTT,CASSQGITGSQPQHF
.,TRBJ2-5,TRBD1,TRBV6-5,TGTGCCAGCAGTCCACAGGGGGGAGAGACCCAGTACTTC,CASSPQGGETQYF
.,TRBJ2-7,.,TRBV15,TGTGCCACCAGCAGAGATGAGGGAGTCTACTACGAGCAGTACTTC,CATSRDEGVYYEQYF
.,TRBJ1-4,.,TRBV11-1,TGTGCCAGCAGCTTAGAGGGAGGAACTAATGAAAAACTGTTTTTT,CASSLEGGTNEKLFF